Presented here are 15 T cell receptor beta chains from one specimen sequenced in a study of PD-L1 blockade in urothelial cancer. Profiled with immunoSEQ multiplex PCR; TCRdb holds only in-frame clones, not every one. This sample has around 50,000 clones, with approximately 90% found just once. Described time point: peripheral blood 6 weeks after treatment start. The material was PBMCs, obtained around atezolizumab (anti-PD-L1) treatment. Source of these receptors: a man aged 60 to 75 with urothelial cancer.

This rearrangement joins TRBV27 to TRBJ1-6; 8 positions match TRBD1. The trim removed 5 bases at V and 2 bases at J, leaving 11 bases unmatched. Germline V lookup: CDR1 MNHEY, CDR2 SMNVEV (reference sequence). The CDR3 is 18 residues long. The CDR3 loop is CASSPTGGQLPYNSPLHF. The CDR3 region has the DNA TGTGCCAGCAGTCCCACAGGGGGACAGCTACCCTATAATTCACCCCTCCACTTT.

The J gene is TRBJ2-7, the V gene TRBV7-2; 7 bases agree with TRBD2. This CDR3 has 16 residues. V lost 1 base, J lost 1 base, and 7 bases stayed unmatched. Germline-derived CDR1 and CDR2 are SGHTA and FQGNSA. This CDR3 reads CASSLGGGRKSYEQYF. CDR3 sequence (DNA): TGTGCCAGCAGCTTAGGGGGCGGGAGAAAGTCCTACGAGCAGTACTTC.

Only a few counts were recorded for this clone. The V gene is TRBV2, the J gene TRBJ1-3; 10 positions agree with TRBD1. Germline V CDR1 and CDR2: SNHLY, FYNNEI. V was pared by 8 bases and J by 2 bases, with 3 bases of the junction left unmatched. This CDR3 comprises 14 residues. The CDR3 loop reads CASEDRGTGNTIYF. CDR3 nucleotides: TGTGCCAGCGAGGACAGGGGGACTGGAAACACCATATATTTT.

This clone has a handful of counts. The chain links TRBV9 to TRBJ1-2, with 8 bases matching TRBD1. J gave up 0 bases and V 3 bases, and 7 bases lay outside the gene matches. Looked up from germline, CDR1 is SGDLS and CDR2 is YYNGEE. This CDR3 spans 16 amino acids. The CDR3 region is CASSARDRPSNYGYTF. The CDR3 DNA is TGTGCCAGCAGCGCAAGGGACAGGCCCTCTAACTATGGCTACACCTTC. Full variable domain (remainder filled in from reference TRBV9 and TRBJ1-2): DSGVTQTPKHLITATGQRVTLRCSPRSGDLSVYWYQQSLDQGLQFLIQYYNGEERAKGNILERFSAQQFPDLHSELNLSSLELGDSALYFCASSARDRPSNYGYTFGSGTRLTVV.

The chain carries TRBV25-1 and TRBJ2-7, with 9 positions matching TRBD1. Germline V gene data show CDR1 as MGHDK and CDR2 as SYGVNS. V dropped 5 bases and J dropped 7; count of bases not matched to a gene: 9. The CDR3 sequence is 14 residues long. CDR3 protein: CASSPAGQGGEQYF. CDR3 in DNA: TGTGCCAGCAGTCCAGCGGGACAGGGTGGGGAGCAGTACTTC.

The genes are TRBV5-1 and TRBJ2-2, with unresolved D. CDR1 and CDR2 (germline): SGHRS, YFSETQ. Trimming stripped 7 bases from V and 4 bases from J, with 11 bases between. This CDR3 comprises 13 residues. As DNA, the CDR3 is TGCGCCAGCGTCGGAGCTTTCACCGGGGAGCTGTTTTTT. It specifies CASVGAFTGELFF.

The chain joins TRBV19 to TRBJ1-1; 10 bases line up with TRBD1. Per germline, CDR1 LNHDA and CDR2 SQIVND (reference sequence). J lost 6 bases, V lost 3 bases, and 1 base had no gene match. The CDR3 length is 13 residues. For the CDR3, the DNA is TGTGCCAGTAGTATTGGACAGGGGGCTGAAGCTTTCTTT. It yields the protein CASSIGQGAEAFF.

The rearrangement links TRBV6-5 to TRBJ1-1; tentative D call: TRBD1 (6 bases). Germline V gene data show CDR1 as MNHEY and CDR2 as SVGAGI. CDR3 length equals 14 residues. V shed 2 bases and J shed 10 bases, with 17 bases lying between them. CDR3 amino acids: CASSYGQFPEAAFF. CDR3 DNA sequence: TGTGCCAGCAGTTACGGACAGTTCCCTGAGGCAGCTTTCTTT.

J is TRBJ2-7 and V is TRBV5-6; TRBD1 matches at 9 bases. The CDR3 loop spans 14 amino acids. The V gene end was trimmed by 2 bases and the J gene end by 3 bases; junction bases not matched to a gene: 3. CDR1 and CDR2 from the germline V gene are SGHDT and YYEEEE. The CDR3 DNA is TGTGCCAGCAGCTTCGGACAGGGGAACTACGAGCAGTACTTC. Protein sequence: CASSFGQGNYEQYF.

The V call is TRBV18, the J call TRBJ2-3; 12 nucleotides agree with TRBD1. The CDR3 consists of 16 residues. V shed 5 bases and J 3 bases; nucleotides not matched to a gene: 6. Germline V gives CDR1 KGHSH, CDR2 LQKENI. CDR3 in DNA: TGTGCCAGCTCAGGGGACAGGGGGCGGTCGACAGATACGCAGTATTTT. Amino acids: CASSGDRGRSTDTQYF.

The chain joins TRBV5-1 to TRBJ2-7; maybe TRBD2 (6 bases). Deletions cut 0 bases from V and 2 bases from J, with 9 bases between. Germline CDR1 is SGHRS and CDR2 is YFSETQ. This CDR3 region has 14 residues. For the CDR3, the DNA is TGCGCCAGCAGCTTGGCGGGAGAGCCCTACGAGCAGTACTTC. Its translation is CASSLAGEPYEQYF.

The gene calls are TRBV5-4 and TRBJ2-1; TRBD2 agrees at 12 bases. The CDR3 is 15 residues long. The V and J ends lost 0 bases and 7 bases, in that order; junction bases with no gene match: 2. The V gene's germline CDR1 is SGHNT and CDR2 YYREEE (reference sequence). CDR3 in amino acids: CASSLAGTSGNEQFF. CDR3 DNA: TGTGCCAGCAGCTTGGCCGGGACTAGCGGGAATGAGCAGTTCTTC.

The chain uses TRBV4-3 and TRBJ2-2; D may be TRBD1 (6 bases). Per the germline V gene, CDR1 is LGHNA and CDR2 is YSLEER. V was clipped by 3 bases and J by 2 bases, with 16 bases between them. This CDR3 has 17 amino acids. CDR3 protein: CASSQDRPRGNTGELFF. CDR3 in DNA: TGCGCCAGCAGCCAGGACAGACCCAGGGGAAACACCGGGGAGCTGTTTTTT.

CDR3 bases: TGTGCCAGCAGCTTAGATCTAGGTAGCAATCAGCCCCAGCATTTT. Translated: CASSLDLGSNQPQHF. The chain carries TRBV11-2 and TRBJ1-5; D ambiguous. Trimming took 0 bases from V and 0 from J, leaving 6 bases between them. The CDR3 has 15 residues. Germline V gene lookup returns CDR1 SGHAT and CDR2 FQNNGV.

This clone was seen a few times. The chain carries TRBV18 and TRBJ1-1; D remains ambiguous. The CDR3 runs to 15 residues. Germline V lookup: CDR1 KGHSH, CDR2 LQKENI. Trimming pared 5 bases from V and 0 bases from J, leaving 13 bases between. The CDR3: CASSTGSQMNTEAFF. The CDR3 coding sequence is TGTGCCAGCTCAACGGGTTCCCAGATGAACACTGAAGCTTTCTTT.